These 21 T cell receptor beta chains originate from one sample sequenced in a study of blood T cell repertoires in COVID-19. The repertoire was sequenced with immunoSEQ multiplex PCR; TCRdb's copy has only in-frame clones and lacks some. The repertoire holds just over 300,000 clones, with around 91% as singletons. Material for sequencing was PBMCs or T cells enriched from blood (not recorded which). The receptors were gathered from a woman aged 40 to 49 who had recovered from COVID-19.

This chain connects TRBV7-3 to TRBJ2-5; TRBD1 aligns across 7 bases. J was trimmed by 7 bases and V by 3 bases; bases with no gene match: 14. Germline CDR1 and CDR2: SGHTA and FQGTGA. The CDR3 consists of 16 residues. Written as DNA, the CDR3 is TGTGCCAGCAGCTTGACAGGGACGGGGTTATCGGGGACCCAGTACTTC. The encoded protein is CASSLTGTGLSGTQYF.

This chain links TRBV3-1 (or the pseudogene TRBV3-2) with TRBJ2-5, with 9 bases matching TRBD2. Trimming removed 2 bases from V and 5 bases from J; junction bases left unmatched: 3. Germline CDR1 and CDR2: LGHDT and YNNKEL (reference sequence). The CDR3 totals 14 residues. In nucleotides, the CDR3 is TGTGCCAGCAGCCAACTAGCGGGGAAGGAGACCCAGTACTTC. Protein sequence: CASSQLAGKETQYF.

The chain employs TRBV28 and TRBJ2-7, with a weak D call TRBD1 (5 bases). Germline CDR1 is MDHEN and CDR2 is SYDVKM. V lost 2 bases and J 3 bases, leaving 11 bases between the germline ends. This CDR3 spans 14 amino acids. The CDR3 here is CASSLTGQRYEQYF. As DNA, the CDR3 is TGTGCCAGCAGTTTAACAGGCCAACGCTACGAGCAGTACTTC.

This clone was detected only once. The chain employs TRBV4-3 and TRBJ2-2, with D maybe TRBD2 (6 bases). Trimming took 0 bases from V and 2 from J, leaving 10 bases between them. The CDR3 extends over 16 amino acids. CDR1 LGHNA and CDR2 YSLEER come from the germline V gene. The CDR3 bases are TGCGCCAGCAGCCAAGATTATAGCGGTAACACCGGGGAGCTGTTTTTT. Its protein product is CASSQDYSGNTGELFF.

This chain links TRBV7-9 with TRBJ2-7; 7 bases match TRBD1. This CDR3 region has 13 residues. The germline gives CDR1 SEHNR, CDR2 FQNEAQ (reference sequence). Trimming took 6 bases from V and 2 from J; bases not matched to a gene: 4. As DNA, the CDR3 is TGTGCCAGCAGTAGGGACAGAACCTACGAGCAGTACTTC. As protein: CASSRDRTYEQYF.

The chain recombines TRBV10-3 with TRBJ1-6; 8 positions match TRBD1. The CDR3 sequence is 19 residues long. Germline CDR1 reads ENHRY; CDR2 reads SYGVKD. The trim removed 2 bases at V and 7 bases at J, leaving 16 bases unmatched. The CDR3 sequence is CAISEPRFSFGTGNSPLHF. The CDR3 bases are TGTGCCATCAGTGAGCCCCGCTTTAGTTTCGGGACAGGAAATTCACCCCTCCACTTT.

This clone was seen a single time. The V gene is TRBV18, the J gene TRBJ1-2, with TRBD1 matching 8 bases. V lost 2 bases and J lost 7; bases outside the gene matches: 6. Germline V lookup: CDR1 KGHSH, CDR2 LQKENI. This CDR3 is built from 14 residues. CDR3: CASSPESGGFGYTF. Written as DNA, the CDR3 is TGTGCCAGCTCACCAGAGTCAGGGGGCTTTGGCTACACCTTC.

The chain carries TRBV30 and TRBJ1-2; no definite D call. V lost 0 bases to trimming and J lost 7 bases, with 9 bases between them. Germline CDR1 and CDR2: GTSNPN and SVGIG (reference sequence). This CDR3 spans 12 amino acids. The CDR3 reads CAWSVSERGYTF. The CDR3 coding sequence is TGTGCCTGGAGTGTAAGCGAGCGTGGCTACACCTTC.

The rearrangement joins TRBV6-4 to TRBJ2-1; 7 bases fit TRBD1. The CDR3 contains 13 residues. Germline values: CDR1 MRHNA, CDR2 SNTAGT. V shed 6 bases, J shed 14 bases, and the junction held 13 bases outside the gene matches. CDR3 nucleotides: TGTGCCAGCAGCCGGATTACAGGGGATACAAAGTTCTTC. This gives the protein CASSRITGDTKFF.

CDR3 region: CASSPEETQYF. CDR3 coding DNA: TGTGCCAGCTCACCAGAGGAGACCCAGTACTTC. This chain uses TRBV18 with TRBJ2-5; D is unresolved. Trimming took off 2 bases at V and 5 bases at J, with 3 bases between the two ends. Germline V gene sequence: CDR1 KGHSH, CDR2 LQKENI. The CDR3 covers 11 residues.

V usage is TRBV2 and J usage is TRBJ2-7; 11 positions match TRBD2. Germline CDR1 SNHLY, CDR2 FYNNEI. V lost 10 bases, J lost 6 bases, and 8 bases stayed unmatched. This CDR3 comprises 13 residues. CDR3 sequence: CATGGLAGGEQYF. In DNA form, the CDR3 reads TGTGCCACTGGAGGCCTAGCGGGAGGCGAGCAGTACTTC.

V is TRBV5-1 and J is TRBJ2-3; 10 nucleotides match TRBD2. Unmatched junction bases numbered 2, after V lost 6 bases and J lost 1 base. Germline CDR1 and CDR2: SGHRS and YFSETQ. CDR3 size: 14 residues. CDR3 bases: TGCGCCAGCACCGGGACTAGCGGCACAGATACGCAGTATTTT. It codes for CASTGTSGTDTQYF.

The rearrangement joins TRBV28 to TRBJ1-1; D may be TRBD1 (5 bases). Germline CDR1 is MDHEN and CDR2 is SYDVKM. Trimming removed 8 bases at V and 0 bases at J, with 10 bases between. The CDR3 length is 13 residues. The CDR3 coding sequence is TGTGCCAGCCGCTTCAGGGTGAACACTGAAGCTTTCTTT. Its translation is CASRFRVNTEAFF.

The chain joins TRBV28 to TRBJ1-4; a weak D match, TRBD1 (6 bases). This CDR3 is built from 15 residues. Germline V gene data show CDR1 as MDHEN and CDR2 as SYDVKM. The V end lost 7 bases, the J end lost 0 bases, and 12 bases lay between the germline ends. CDR3 protein: CASIPGGTTNEKLFF. Written as DNA, the CDR3 is TGTGCCAGCATCCCGGGGGGCACAACTAATGAAAAACTGTTTTTT.

The V gene is TRBV19, the J gene TRBJ1-5, with D maybe TRBD1 (6 bases). The CDR3 length is 13 residues. Germline assignment: CDR1 LNHDA and CDR2 SQIVND (reference sequence). V was cut by 5 bases and J by 7 bases, with 12 bases left in between. The CDR3 bases are TGTGCCAGTAGTCAAACAGGGCCCCAGCCCCAGCATTTT. Translated, it gives CASSQTGPQPQHF.

J is TRBJ2-3 and V is TRBV9; a weak D match, TRBD1 (6 bases). The CDR3 contains 17 residues. Germline V gene sequence: CDR1 SGDLS, CDR2 YYNGEE. Deletions cut 3 bases from V and 0 bases from J, with 17 bases between. The CDR3 loop is CASSATPRTESTDTQYF. CDR3 nucleotides: TGTGCCAGCAGCGCCACACCCCGGACAGAAAGCACAGATACGCAGTATTTT.

The chain recombines TRBV7-8 with TRBJ2-2; the match to TRBD1 covers 9 bases. CDR3 length: 14 amino acids. The V gene's germline CDR1 is SGHVS and CDR2 FQNEAQ. V dropped 5 bases and J dropped 7; count of bases not matched to a gene: 5. The CDR3 nucleotides are TGTGCCAGCAGCCGGGACAGGGTCGGCGGGGAGCTGTTTTTT. Translation: CASSRDRVGGELFF.

The CDR3 region is CASSFVEGDEQFF. In DNA form, the CDR3 reads TGTGCCAGCAGCTTTGTTGAAGGGGATGAGCAGTTCTTC. V gene TRBV7-2 combines with J gene TRBJ2-1; D is possibly TRBD1 (5 bases). The V and J ends lost 3 bases and 8 bases respectively, with 11 bases between them. Germline CDR1 is SGHTA and CDR2 is FQGNSA. The CDR3 spans 13 residues.

V is TRBV6-2 or TRBV6-3 and J is TRBJ2-1, with no clear D. Germline V gene sequence: CDR1 MNHEY, CDR2 SVGEGT. The V gene lost 6 bases and the J gene lost 8 bases, with 14 bases spanning the gap. The CDR3 runs 13 residues. CDR3 nucleotide sequence: TGTGCCAGCAGCACGCGCGGTGGCTATGAGCAGTTCTTC. The encoded protein is CASSTRGGYEQFF.

Note on this clone: Its ends do not fully match the called genes, so a read error is possible. This chain joins TRBV7-6 and TRBJ1-2; tentative D call: TRBD1 (6 bases). CDR1 and CDR2 (germline): SGHVS, FNYEAQ. This CDR3 has 14 amino acids. For the CDR3, the DNA is TGTGCCAGCAGCTTAGAGGGGGTCGGCTATGGCTACGCCTTC. Translating it yields CASSLEGVGYGYAF.

The V and J genes are TRBV18 and TRBJ2-5; 8 nucleotides line up with TRBD1. This CDR3 has 14 amino acids. Germline CDR1 reads KGHSH; CDR2 reads LQKENI. The J segment lost 5 bases and the V segment lost 4 bases, leaving 6 bases of the junction unmatched. CDR3 nucleotides: TGTGCCAGCTCACAGTCAGGGGGCGAGGAGACCCAGTACTTC. Translating gives CASSQSGGEETQYF.